A single sample gave rise to the 6 T cell receptor beta chains below, sequenced in a study of blood T cell repertoires in COVID-19. Libraries were prepared by immunoSEQ multiplex PCR; TCRdb keeps only in-frame clonotypes and omits some of them. The data hold about 140,000 clones, with approximately 84% observed a single time. Sequencing input: peripheral blood. The receptors shown here come from a human donor in a cohort sampled during active COVID-19.

Written as DNA, the CDR3 is TGTGCCAGCAGTTTTAATCCCCAAGGTGAGGGTGAGACCCAGTACTTC. Encoded protein: CASSFNPQGEGETQYF. The V and J genes are TRBV28 and TRBJ2-5, with a weak D call TRBD2 (5 bases). This CDR3 is 16 amino acids long. V was cut by 3 bases and J by 5 bases, with 19 bases left in between. Germline V CDR1 and CDR2: MDHEN, SYDVKM.

Only a few counts were recorded for this clone. The chain carries TRBV19 and TRBJ2-1; D may be TRBD2 (5 bases). Germline V gives CDR1 LNHDA, CDR2 SQIVND (reference sequence). V was trimmed by 5 bases and J by 3 bases, leaving 8 bases between them. The CDR3 runs 13 residues. CDR3 DNA: TGTGCCAGTAGTCCCCGGGGCTACAATGAGCAGTTCTTC. This translates into CASSPRGYNEQFF.

This clone appeared once. The V gene is TRBV5-1, the J gene TRBJ1-1; no reliable D call. In germline, CDR1 is SGHRS, CDR2 YFSETQ. This CDR3 contains 14 residues. The V end was cut by 1 base, the J end by 1 base, with 8 bases between. CDR3 sequence (DNA): TGCGCCAGCAGCTTGACCCCGGGGAACACTGAAGCTTTCTTT. Translated, it gives CASSLTPGNTEAFF.

This clone was observed once. This chain links TRBV6-5 with TRBJ1-1, with D uncertain. Germline lookup yields CDR1 MNHEY and CDR2 SVGAGI. CDR3 length: 14 residues. Deletions cut 8 bases from V and 1 base from J, with 14 bases between. This CDR3 is CASRTGTANTEAFF. CDR3 coding DNA: TGTGCCAGCCGGACGGGAACCGCGAACACTGAAGCTTTCTTT.

The chain joins TRBV28 to TRBJ2-6, with D perhaps matching TRBD2 (6 bases). V shed 8 bases and J shed 2 bases, with 16 bases lying between them. CDR1 and CDR2 from the germline V gene are MDHEN and SYDVKM. The CDR3 extends over 16 amino acids. CDR3 amino acids: CASFPGTAAGANVLTF. The CDR3 DNA is TGTGCCAGCTTTCCCGGGACTGCCGCTGGGGCCAACGTCCTGACTTTC.

The chain combines TRBV5-4 with TRBJ1-6; TRBD1 aligns across 9 bases. Per germline, CDR1 SGHNT and CDR2 YYREEE (reference sequence). This CDR3 has 15 amino acids. J gave up 9 bases and V 2 bases, and 6 bases lay outside the gene matches. This CDR3 is CASSFMGQGGSPLHF. The CDR3 DNA reads as TGTGCCAGCAGCTTTATGGGACAGGGAGGTTCACCCCTCCACTTT.